The 21 T cell receptor beta chains listed next were all sequenced from one sample in a study of T cell repertoires in cytomegalovirus infection. MiXCR, run by TCRdb on the reads, gives a single entry per CDR3 protein. The sample records just over 300,000 distinct CDR3 sequences, 15% to 20% being singletons. The sequenced sample was PBMCs. Receptor source: a human donor in good health (CMV status not recorded). Some clones in this sample may be carry-over from other donors' samples.

This clonotype was seen repeatedly, ten times or more. This chain connects TRBV7-2 to TRBJ2-7; 10 nucleotides agree with TRBD1. Per the germline V gene, CDR1 is SGHTA and CDR2 is FQGNSA. The ends lost 4 bases at V and 3 bases at J; junction bases unmatched: 6. The CDR3 length is 15 residues. In nucleotides, the CDR3 is TGTGCCAGCAGCTCAAGGGACAGGGGTCGCTACGAGCAGTACTTC. Encoded protein: CASSSRDRGRYEQYF.

This clonotype has at least ten counts. The rearrangement links TRBV7-2 to TRBJ2-1, with D perhaps TRBD1 (5 bases). In germline, CDR1 is SGHTA, CDR2 FQGNSA. Trimming pared 6 bases from V and 6 bases from J, leaving 18 bases between. The CDR3 sequence is 15 residues long. The CDR3 reads CASRKTVSSVNEQFF. CDR3 DNA: TGTGCCAGCAGAAAGACAGTTTCCTCAGTCAATGAGCAGTTCTTC.

This chain connects TRBV20-1 to TRBJ2-1; D not resolved. Germline CDR1 DFQATT, CDR2 SNEGSKA (reference sequence). This CDR3 is built from 14 residues. V lost 3 bases, J lost 7 bases, and 16 bases lay in between. The CDR3 loop is CSARPPGQVNEQFF. The CDR3 bases are TGCAGTGCTAGGCCCCCTGGCCAGGTTAATGAGCAGTTCTTC.

The chain uses TRBV28 and TRBJ1-1; possible D gene TRBD1, 5 bases. Trimming cost V 4 bases and J 5 bases, with 14 bases left between them. Looked up from germline, CDR1 is MDHEN and CDR2 is SYDVKM. The CDR3 totals 14 residues. The CDR3 loop reads CASSSPGGLTEAFF. DNA for the CDR3: TGTGCCAGCAGTTCCCCCGGGGGGTTAACTGAAGCTTTCTTT.

The gene calls are TRBV12-3 or TRBV12-4 and TRBJ2-7; 7 positions agree with TRBD1. V lost 6 bases to trimming and J lost 4 bases; unmatched junction nucleotides: 9. CDR3 length: 14 residues. The CDR3 nucleotides read TGTGCCAGCAGCCTACAGGGGATGTCTTACGAGCAGTACTTC. The encoded protein is CASSLQGMSYEQYF.

The rearrangement joins TRBV19 to TRBJ2-5, with 7 positions matching TRBD2. J was trimmed by 7 bases and V by 10 bases; bases with no gene match: 15. The CDR3 runs to 14 residues. Germline values: CDR1 LNHDA, CDR2 SQIVND (reference sequence). The CDR3 reads CANFSGGGTGTQYF. DNA of the CDR3: TGTGCCAACTTCTCAGGCGGGGGTACTGGGACCCAGTACTTC.

This clonotype has more than one count but fewer than ten. The chain links TRBV20-1 to TRBJ1-1; maybe TRBD1 (5 bases). CDR1 and CDR2 from the germline V gene are DFQATT and SNEGSKA (reference sequence). Trimming shortened V by 6 bases and J by 0 bases, and 8 bases separated the two germline ends. The length of the CDR3 is 12 residues. CDR3 loop: CSARGVNTEAFF. The CDR3 DNA follows: TGCAGTGCCCGGGGGGTGAACACTGAAGCTTTCTTT.

The V and J genes are TRBV6-5 and TRBJ1-5; the D gene is possibly TRBD1 (5 bases). From germline, CDR1 is MNHEY and CDR2 SVGAGI. The CDR3 runs 15 residues. With 4 bases removed from V and 3 bases from J, the gap between germline ends came to 13 bases. In DNA, the CDR3 is TGTGCCAGCAGTTCAGGGTTTAGGCACAATCAGCCCCAGCATTTT. Translation gives CASSSGFRHNQPQHF.

This clonotype was counted a few times. This chain links TRBV28 with TRBJ1-2; a weak D match, TRBD1 (6 bases). V shed 5 bases and J shed 6 bases, with 19 bases lying between them. Germline values: CDR1 MDHEN, CDR2 SYDVKM. The CDR3 totals 15 residues. The CDR3 DNA reads TGTGCCAGCAGTGAAACAGGGTTGATTACGGATGGCTACACCTTC. This sequence encodes CASSETGLITDGYTF.

This chain joins TRBV10-3 and TRBJ1-1; D is perhaps TRBD1 (5 bases). Looked up from germline, CDR1 is ENHRY and CDR2 is SYGVKD. The CDR3 covers 14 residues. Trimming pared 2 bases from V and 1 base from J, leaving 8 bases between. The CDR3 region is CAISERDGNTEAFF. In nucleotides, the CDR3 is TGTGCCATCAGTGAGCGGGACGGGAACACTGAAGCTTTCTTT.

The sample holds a few counts of this clonotype. J is TRBJ1-1 and V is TRBV2, with TRBD1 identical over 7 bases. V dropped 7 bases and J dropped 0; count of bases not matched to a gene: 5. Per germline, CDR1 SNHLY and CDR2 FYNNEI. The CDR3 has 14 amino acids. Here the CDR3 reads CASIEQGMNTEAFF. The CDR3 nucleotides read TGTGCCAGCATCGAACAGGGGATGAACACTGAAGCTTTCTTT.

This clonotype was seen ten or more times. The chain is built from TRBV27 and TRBJ1-1; the D gene is possibly TRBD1 (6 bases). Trimming stripped 5 bases from V and 3 bases from J, with 13 bases between. Germline CDR1 MNHEY, CDR2 SMNVEV (reference sequence). CDR3 length: 14 amino acids. The CDR3 nucleotides are TGTGCCAGCAGTCCATACAGGGCGTACACTGAAGCTTTCTTT. It codes for CASSPYRAYTEAFF.

V is TRBV23-1 and J is TRBJ2-1; a possible D gene is TRBD1 (6 bases). TRBV23-1 is filed as an ORF, its function uncertain. V lost 0 bases, J lost 0 bases, and 24 bases lay in between. This CDR3 comprises 21 residues. CDR3 coding DNA: TGCGCCAGCAGTCAATCACGTGGCTCGGCCGGGACACCGAGCTCCTACAATGAGCAGTTCTTC. Translating gives CASSQSRGSAGTPSSYNEQFF.

As to this clonotype: A clone one base away is much larger, so this may be a read error. J is TRBJ2-5 and V is TRBV6-8; the D gene is possibly TRBD2 (6 bases). The CDR3 extends over 15 amino acids. Germline assignment: CDR1 MNHGY and CDR2 SAAAGT. This chain's CDR3 is CASSHSRGLPLPQYF. Written as DNA, the CDR3 is TGTGCCAGCAGTCACTCGAGAGGACTACCCCTGCCCCAGTACTTC.

This clonotype was counted at least ten times. This sequence joins TRBV6-1 and TRBJ2-3, with 12 bases aligning to TRBD2. Losses at the gene ends were 6 bases for V and 1 base for J; bases not matched to a gene: 5. Germline-derived CDR1 and CDR2 are MNHNS and SASEGT. This CDR3 is built from 16 residues. This CDR3 reads CASRPTSGGGTDTQYF. The CDR3 region has the DNA TGTGCCAGCAGACCGACTAGCGGGGGAGGCACAGATACGCAGTATTTT.

This clonotype showed up just a few times. The chain has TRBV5-1 and TRBJ2-1, with 10 bases aligning to TRBD2. There are 16 residues in the CDR3. With 4 bases clipped from V and 3 bases from J, the junction kept 7 bases outside the gene matches. The germline V gene encodes CDR1 SGHRS and CDR2 YFSETQ. The CDR3 DNA is TGCGCCAGCAGCCCCGGAAGCGGGGGGGGCTACAATGAGCAGTTCTTC. It codes for CASSPGSGGGYNEQFF. Using reference TRBV5-1 and TRBJ2-1 for the parts outside the CDR3, the full variable domain is KAGVTQTPRYLIKTRGQQVTLSCSPISGHRSVSWYQQTPGQGLQFLFEYFSETQRNKGNFPGRFSGRQFSNSRSEMNVSTLELGDSALYLCASSPGSGGGYNEQFFGPGTRLTVL.

This clonotype has at least ten counts. V is TRBV7-9 and J is TRBJ2-1; 12 bases line up with TRBD2. The V gene's germline CDR1 is SEHNR and CDR2 FQNEAQ (reference sequence). V gave up 5 bases and J gave up 9 bases; unmatched junction bases: 8. CDR3 length equals 15 residues. The CDR3 spells CASSHGTSGLGEQFF. The CDR3 nucleotides read TGTGCCAGCAGCCACGGGACTAGCGGGTTGGGTGAGCAGTTCTTC.

The J gene is TRBJ2-5, the V gene TRBV28; TRBD1 might be the D (6 bases). CDR1 and CDR2 (germline): MDHEN, SYDVKM. The CDR3 has 14 residues. Trimming left V 3 bases short and J 4 bases short, with 12 bases between. In DNA form, the CDR3 reads TGTGCCAGCAGTTTCAGGGGATCGGGAGAGACCCAGTACTTC. Translating gives CASSFRGSGETQYF.

The V and J genes are TRBV10-3 and TRBJ1-5, with D uncertain. From germline, CDR1 is ENHRY and CDR2 SYGVKD. V lost 3 bases to trimming and J lost 0 bases, with 6 bases between them. This CDR3 has 14 amino acids. The CDR3 nucleotides read TGTGCCATCAGTGACGGAAATAGCAATCAGCCCCAGCATTTT. The encoded protein is CAISDGNSNQPQHF.

This clonotype was detected only once. The chain employs TRBV6-5 and TRBJ2-7, with 11 bases matching TRBD1. Trimming took 6 bases from V and 2 from J; bases not matched to a gene: 12. CDR1 and CDR2 from the germline V gene are MNHEY and SVGAGI. The CDR3 is made up of 17 amino acids. DNA for the CDR3: TGTGCCAGCAGACGTACTCCGGGACAGGGGGGAACCTACGAGCAGTACTTC. Its protein is CASRRTPGQGGTYEQYF.

The chain's CDR3 is CSASLSIRGNQPQHF. The CDR3 nucleotides are TGCAGTGCTAGTTTGTCGATTCGGGGCAATCAGCCCCAGCATTTT. The rearrangement joins TRBV20-1 to TRBJ1-5; D is ambiguous. Trimming pared 3 bases from V and 2 bases from J, leaving 14 bases between. Germline V lookup: CDR1 DFQATT, CDR2 SNEGSKA (reference sequence). This CDR3 has 15 amino acids.